The 17 T cell receptor beta chains presented below share a single source sample, sequenced in a study of cytomegalovirus exposure and HLA in healthy donors (dated by TCRdb to about 2017). Libraries came from the immunoSEQ multiplex PCR assay. For the multiplex PCR, a mixture combining 60 forward primers for TCR Vbeta segments and 13 reverse primers for TCR Jbeta segments was used. The immuneACCESS repertoire file appears here via TCRdb, limited to in-frame rearrangements. These files lack a portion of the clones; in checked studies, under half of the deficit traces to unresolved V genes, and the cause of the others is not known. The sample includes some 91,000 clones, with 86% observed a single time. Roughly 9% of the sample is in the top ten clones. Source material: PBMCs. All receptors derive from a young man in good health and CMV-seropositive.

Only a few counts were recorded for this clone. The gene calls are TRBV19 and TRBJ2-7; 8 bases align to TRBD2. This CDR3 is built from 13 residues. Germline CDR1 LNHDA, CDR2 SQIVND (reference sequence). J gave up 5 bases and V 5 bases, and 5 bases lay outside the gene matches. The CDR3, as DNA: TGTGCCAGTAGTTCGGGGGGGCGCAACGAGCAGTACTTC. Amino acids: CASSSGGRNEQYF.

J is TRBJ1-5 and V is TRBV6-5; TRBD1 matches 8 bases. The CDR3 loop spans 15 amino acids. V dropped 5 bases and J dropped 3; count of bases not matched to a gene: 6. Germline V CDR1 and CDR2: MNHEY, SVGAGI. CDR3 in DNA: TGTGCCAGCAGTCCCCAGGGGGCAACCAATCAGCCCCAGCATTTT. Translation gives CASSPQGATNQPQHF.

The chain is built from TRBV5-1 and TRBJ2-1, with D perhaps matching TRBD1 (5 bases). The germline V gene encodes CDR1 SGHRS and CDR2 YFSETQ. Deletions cut 4 bases from V and 6 bases from J, with 20 bases between. The CDR3 consists of 16 residues. The CDR3 spells CASSPWPRGKFNEQFF. In DNA form, the CDR3 reads TGCGCCAGCAGCCCCTGGCCTAGGGGAAAGTTCAATGAGCAGTTCTTC.

This clone appeared once. This sequence joins TRBV4-1 and TRBJ1-1, with a possible D match to TRBD1 (5 bases). This CDR3 has 15 residues. CDR1 is MGHRA and CDR2 is YSYEKL in the germline V gene. Trimming left V 2 bases short and J 4 bases short, with 14 bases between. The CDR3 DNA sequence: TGCGCCAGCAGCCAACCTGGGCAGGGTGGCACTGAAGCTTTCTTT. Translation gives CASSQPGQGGTEAFF.

This clone was seen just once. The CDR3 nucleotides read TGTGCCAGCAGCCCCTACTTCGGACAGGTTGAAGCTTTCTTT. This sequence encodes CASSPYFGQVEAFF. This chain joins TRBV5-5 and TRBJ1-1; 7 nucleotides align to TRBD1. The CDR3 extends over 14 amino acids. Per germline, CDR1 SGHKS and CDR2 YYEKEE (reference sequence). J was trimmed by 7 bases and V by 4 bases; bases with no gene match: 10.

The chain employs TRBV29-1 and TRBJ2-3; D is uncertain. V lost 3 bases and J lost 9, with 7 bases in between. The CDR3 totals 10 residues. The germline gives CDR1 SQVTM, CDR2 ANQGSEA. The CDR3 is CSVEAQTQYF. The DNA of the CDR3 is TGCAGCGTTGAGGCTCAAACGCAGTATTTT.

This clone has only one observation. The chain has TRBV4-1 and TRBJ1-5; tentative D call: TRBD1 (5 bases). Trimming pared 1 base from V and 2 bases from J, leaving 9 bases between. The V gene's germline CDR1 is MGHRA and CDR2 YSYEKL. This CDR3 has 15 residues. CDR3 in amino acids: CASSQGVGGNQPQHF. Written as DNA, the CDR3 is TGCGCCAGCAGCCAAGGGGTAGGGGGCAATCAGCCCCAGCATTTT.

The genes are TRBV5-4 and TRBJ1-2, with a possible D match to TRBD1 (6 bases). V was pared by 4 bases and J by 5 bases, with 15 bases between. Germline CDR1 is SGHNT and CDR2 is YYREEE (reference sequence). The CDR3 has 14 amino acids. The CDR3 sequence: CASSPTGSAYGYTF. CDR3 sequence (DNA): TGTGCCAGCAGCCCGACAGGTTCCGCTTATGGCTACACCTTC.

This rearrangement joins TRBV27 to TRBJ2-2, with 10 bases that match TRBD1. The germline CDR1 and CDR2 sequences are MNHEY and SMNVEV (reference sequence). The CDR3 loop spans 14 amino acids. V lost 3 bases to trimming and J lost 6 bases; unmatched junction nucleotides: 1. As DNA, the CDR3 is TGTGCCAGCAGTTTGACAGGGGGCGCCGGGGAGCTGTTTTTT. It codes for CASSLTGGAGELFF.

J is TRBJ2-1 and V is TRBV27; the match to TRBD2 covers 9 bases. Germline lookup yields CDR1 MNHEY and CDR2 SMNVEV (reference sequence). V lost 7 bases, J lost 6 bases, and 10 bases stayed unmatched. This CDR3 spans 15 amino acids. CDR3 DNA sequence: TGTGCCAGCACCTTTGCGGGAGGGGGTAGCAATGAGCAGTTCTTC. It specifies CASTFAGGGSNEQFF.

This clone has only one observation. V usage is TRBV19 and J usage is TRBJ1-5; 9 bases agree with TRBD1. CDR1 LNHDA and CDR2 SQIVND come from the germline V gene (reference sequence). The CDR3 has 16 amino acids. The DNA of the CDR3 is TGTGCGAGTTGTGCTGGGACAGGGAGCTCGGGCCAGCCCCAGCATTTT. It specifies CASCAGTGSSGQPQHF.

This chain joins TRBV6-5 and TRBJ2-7; D is possibly TRBD2 (6 bases). Trimming pared 2 bases from V and 7 bases from J, leaving 21 bases between. Germline-derived CDR1 and CDR2 are MNHEY and SVGAGI. The CDR3 runs 16 residues. The CDR3 loop is CASSYGGTSGAREQYF. CDR3 DNA: TGTGCCAGCAGTTACGGGGGAACGTCGGGAGCGCGGGAGCAGTACTTC.

This clone was seen only a few times. The rearrangement uses TRBV7-2 and TRBJ1-1, with a tentative D call TRBD1 (6 bases). Deletions cut 3 bases from V and 3 bases from J, with 11 bases between. CDR3 length: 14 amino acids. Germline V CDR1 and CDR2: SGHTA, FQGNSA. The DNA for the CDR3 is TGTGCCAGCAGCTTGACGAACAGGGACACTGAAGCTTTCTTT. This translates into CASSLTNRDTEAFF.

The chain joins TRBV7-9 to TRBJ1-1; D uncertain. The CDR3 loop spans 15 amino acids. V lost 5 bases to trimming and J lost 0 bases, with 13 bases between them. Per germline, CDR1 SEHNR and CDR2 FQNEAQ (reference sequence). CDR3 loop: CASSQEGTMNTEAFF. CDR3 sequence (DNA): TGTGCCAGCAGCCAAGAGGGAACCATGAACACTGAAGCTTTCTTT.

J is TRBJ2-1 and V is TRBV6-6; 13 bases align to TRBD2. The length of the CDR3 is 15 residues. The J segment lost 4 bases and the V segment lost 5 bases, leaving 2 bases of the junction unmatched. Germline V gene lookup returns CDR1 MNHNY and CDR2 SVGAGI (reference sequence). The DNA of the CDR3 is TGTGCCAGCAGTAAACTAGCGGGAGGGTACAATGAGCAGTTCTTC. Protein product: CASSKLAGGYNEQFF.

The chain employs TRBV5-6 and TRBJ2-7, with 8 bases that match TRBD1. This CDR3 has 17 residues. The V gene end was trimmed by 4 bases and the J gene end by 6 bases; junction bases not matched to a gene: 18. Germline CDR1 SGHDT, CDR2 YYEEEE. The CDR3 sequence: CASSVTAGGKSRFEQYF. DNA of the CDR3: TGTGCCAGCAGCGTGACCGCAGGGGGCAAAAGTAGGTTCGAGCAGTACTTC.

The chain couples TRBV6-5 to TRBJ2-1; 10 positions agree with TRBD2. This CDR3 has 16 amino acids. V lost 0 bases, J lost 2 bases, and 1 base stayed unmatched. Germline CDR1 MNHEY, CDR2 SVGAGI. Written as DNA, the CDR3 is TGTGCCAGCAGTTACTCCCTAGCGGGAGCCTACAATGAGCAGTTCTTC. Residues: CASSYSLAGAYNEQFF.